The 8 T cell receptor beta chains presented below share a single source sample, sequenced in a study of blood T cell repertoires in COVID-19. Libraries were prepared by immunoSEQ multiplex PCR; TCRdb keeps only in-frame clonotypes and omits some of them. The data contain 250,000 to 300,000 clones, over 75% of them singletons. Sequencing input: peripheral blood. Every receptor here comes from a man aged 50-60 years with active or convalescent COVID-19.

The V call is TRBV28, the J call TRBJ1-5; 9 positions match TRBD1. Germline V gene lookup returns CDR1 MDHEN and CDR2 SYDVKM. With V trimmed by 5 bases and J by 4 bases, 9 bases remained unmatched. The CDR3 sequence is 16 residues long. The CDR3 region has the DNA TGTGCCAGCAGTATGCCGACAGGGGGAGGTAATCAGCCCCAGCATTTT. It specifies CASSMPTGGGNQPQHF.

This chain's CDR3 is CASSRLQGMGSEQFF. In DNA form, the CDR3 reads TGCGCCAGCAGCCGGCTACAGGGTATGGGCTCTGAGCAGTTCTTC. The genes are TRBV4-1 and TRBJ2-1; D is possibly TRBD1 (6 bases). This CDR3 is 15 amino acids long. Trimming removed 4 bases from V and 9 bases from J, with 19 bases in between. In germline, CDR1 is MGHRA, CDR2 YSYEKL.

J is TRBJ1-2 and V is TRBV7-2; D uncertain. Germline lookup yields CDR1 SGHTA and CDR2 FQGNSA. This CDR3 region has 14 residues. The V gene lost 5 bases and the J gene lost 5 bases, with 15 bases spanning the gap. CDR3 amino acids: CASSPGGNRYGYTF. The CDR3 DNA is TGTGCCAGCAGCCCTGGCGGAAACCGTTATGGCTACACCTTC.

The chain recombines TRBV19 with TRBJ2-1; D is perhaps TRBD1 (5 bases). Trimming cost V 5 bases and J 6 bases, with 17 bases left between them. Germline CDR1 is LNHDA and CDR2 is SQIVND (reference sequence). The CDR3 contains 15 residues. The CDR3 loop is CASSPYDSPANEQFF. DNA of the CDR3: TGTGCCAGTAGTCCTTATGACAGTCCCGCCAATGAGCAGTTCTTC.

The CDR3 DNA reads TGTGCCAGTAGTTTCGACAGAGCCTTAGGGGGTTCAGATACGCAGTATTTT. Protein sequence: CASSFDRALGGSDTQYF. This chain joins TRBV19 and TRBJ2-3; TRBD1 might be the D (6 bases). This CDR3 spans 17 amino acids. V lost 5 bases to trimming and J lost 4 bases, with 22 bases between them. Per the germline V gene, CDR1 is LNHDA and CDR2 is SQIVND (reference sequence).

This clone has only one observation. This sequence joins TRBV24-1 and TRBJ1-3, with D uncertain. In germline, CDR1 is KGHDR, CDR2 SFDVKD. Trimming pared 0 bases from V and 0 bases from J, leaving 14 bases between. The CDR3 spans 18 residues. The CDR3 bases are TGTGCCACCAGTGATTTGGTCACGAGGTGGGTCTCTGGAAACACCATATATTTT. Encoded protein: CATSDLVTRWVSGNTIYF.

The V and J genes are TRBV7-8 and TRBJ2-4; unclear D gene. The germline V gene encodes CDR1 SGHVS and CDR2 FQNEAQ. Trimming left V 1 base short and J 3 bases short, with 10 bases between. The CDR3 consists of 15 residues. The CDR3 loop is CASSLDSHGKNIQYF. For the CDR3, the DNA is TGTGCCAGCAGCTTAGACTCCCACGGCAAAAACATTCAGTACTTC.

Note on this clone: Its ends do not fully match the called genes, so a read error is possible. In DNA form, the CDR3 reads TGTGCCAGCAGTGAAGACAGGGGTGCTCGACTACACTTC. Its protein product is CASSEDRGARLHF. The chain recombines TRBV6-1 with TRBJ2-7, with 7 bases that match TRBD1. This CDR3 region has 13 residues. CDR1 is MNHNS and CDR2 is SASEGT in the germline V gene.